The 6 T cell receptor beta chains given below trace back to one sample, sequenced in a study of blood T cell repertoires in COVID-19. Sequencing used immunoSEQ multiplex PCR; TCRdb keeps in-frame clones, though not all of them. Of 250,000 or so clones listed, 84% are singletons. The specimen sequenced was PBMCs or T cells enriched from blood (not recorded which). The receptors were sampled from a man aged 55 to 70 who had recovered from COVID-19.

This chain links TRBV15 with TRBJ2-3; 10 bases fit TRBD1. The CDR3 loop spans 15 amino acids. V shed 3 bases and J 5 bases; nucleotides not matched to a gene: 5. CDR1 and CDR2 (germline): LNHNV, YYDKDF (reference sequence). The CDR3 DNA reads as TGTGCCACCAGCAGGGGACAGGGGTTAGGAGATACGCAGTATTTT. Encoded protein: CATSRGQGLGDTQYF.

The chain is built from TRBV5-1 and TRBJ2-1; TRBD2 matches 12 bases. In germline, CDR1 is SGHRS, CDR2 YFSETQ. The CDR3 has 16 amino acids. Trimming took 4 bases from V and 8 from J; bases not matched to a gene: 10. DNA of the CDR3: TGCGCCAGCAGCCGGACTGCTAGCGGGGGGGCTCATGAGCAGTTCTTC. This gives the protein CASSRTASGGAHEQFF.

This clone was seen just once. V gene TRBV12-3 or TRBV12-4 combines with J gene TRBJ2-1; the D gene is possibly TRBD1 (5 bases). V was trimmed by 11 bases and J by 3 bases, leaving 11 bases between them. The CDR3 covers 12 residues. The CDR3 sequence: CAADSFYNEQFF. The CDR3 DNA follows: TGTGCCGCCGACAGCTTCTACAATGAGCAGTTCTTC.

The chain is built from TRBV6-1 and TRBJ1-1; D is possibly TRBD1 (5 bases). The CDR3 loop spans 16 amino acids. V lost 4 bases and J lost 0, with 15 bases in between. Germline V lookup: CDR1 MNHNS, CDR2 SASEGT. CDR3 loop: CASSASWGGLNTEAFF. CDR3 sequence (DNA): TGTGCCAGCAGTGCCAGTTGGGGGGGGTTGAACACTGAAGCTTTCTTT.

The CDR3 here is CASRLAGGQYQETQYF. The CDR3 DNA sequence: TGTGCCAGCAGACTAGCGGGGGGTCAATACCAAGAGACCCAGTACTTC. V is TRBV3-1 (or the pseudogene TRBV3-2) and J is TRBJ2-5; 12 bases are shared with TRBD2. The germline gives CDR1 LGHDT, CDR2 YNNKEL (reference sequence). The junction had 5 bases not matched to a gene; V was cut back by 6 bases and J by 0 bases. The CDR3 totals 16 residues.

This clone came up once. V is TRBV19 and J is TRBJ2-3, with 14 bases lining up with TRBD2. There are 17 residues in the CDR3. Germline assignment: CDR1 LNHDA and CDR2 SQIVND (reference sequence). Losses at the gene ends were 7 bases for V and 3 bases for J; bases not matched to a gene: 9. CDR3 DNA: TGTGCCAGTACCCGGACTAGCGGGGGGCCGGGGACAGATACGCAGTATTTT. Translation: CASTRTSGGPGTDTQYF.